This entry describes one TCR beta chain. Patients from Seattle were sampled longitudinally, starting during active infection. Authors' processing steps: Estimation of nucleated cell counts was performed using reference gene primer amplification. Sequenced by immunoSEQ multiplex PCR; TCRdb stores in-frame clones only, minus some. V and J calls and clone size are copied from that table; D and trimming were computed from the DNA. The sample shows some 190,000 clones, around 80% of them seen only once. The data were taken from a study of blood T cell repertoires in COVID-19. Study background: The study drew acute and convalescent COVID-19 samples from the United States, Italy and Spain. The analysed material was cDNA or gDNA that came from T cells, B-cell-depleted T cells, or PBMCs.

Sample: peripheral blood. This TCR came from a woman of 80 years or more with COVID-19, enrolled during active disease.

CDR3 bases: TGCGCCAGCAGCCAAGGGGCCAGGTATGGCTACACCTTC. The encoded protein is CASSQGARYGYTF. The rearrangement uses TRBV4-1 and TRBJ1-2; no clear D. The CDR3 length is 13 residues. The germline CDR1 and CDR2 sequences are MGHRA and YSYEKL. Trimming removed 1 base from V and 5 bases from J, with 8 bases in between.